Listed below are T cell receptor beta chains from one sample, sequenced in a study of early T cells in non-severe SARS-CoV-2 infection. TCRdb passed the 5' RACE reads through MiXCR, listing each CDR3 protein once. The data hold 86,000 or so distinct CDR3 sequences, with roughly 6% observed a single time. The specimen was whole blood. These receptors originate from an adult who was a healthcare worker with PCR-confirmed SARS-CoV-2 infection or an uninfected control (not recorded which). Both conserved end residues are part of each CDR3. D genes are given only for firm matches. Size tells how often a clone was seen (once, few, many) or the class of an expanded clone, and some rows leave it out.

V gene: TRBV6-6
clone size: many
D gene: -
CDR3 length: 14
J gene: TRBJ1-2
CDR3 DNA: TGTGCCAGCAGTTACCGGCACGTTAGATATGGCTACACCTTC
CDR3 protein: CASSYRHVRYGYTF

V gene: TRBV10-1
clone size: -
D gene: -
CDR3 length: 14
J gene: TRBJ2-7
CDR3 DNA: TGCGCCAGCAGTGAGTCGATAAGGGGTCGGGAGCAGTACTTC
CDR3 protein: CASSESIRGREQYF

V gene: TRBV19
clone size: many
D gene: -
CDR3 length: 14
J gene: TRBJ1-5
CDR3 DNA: TGTGCCAGTAGTGCCTATCAGGGCAATCAGCCCCAGCATTTT
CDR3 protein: CASSAYQGNQPQHF

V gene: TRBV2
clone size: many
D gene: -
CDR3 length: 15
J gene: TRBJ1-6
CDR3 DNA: TGTGCCAGCAACGACAGGAGCTCCTATAATTCACCCCTCCACTTT
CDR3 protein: CASNDRSSYNSPLHF

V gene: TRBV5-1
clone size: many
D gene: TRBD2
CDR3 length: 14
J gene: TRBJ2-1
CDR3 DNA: TGCGCCAGCAGCCTAGCGGGGGGGCTTTCTGAGCAGTTCTTC
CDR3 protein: CASSLAGGLSEQFF

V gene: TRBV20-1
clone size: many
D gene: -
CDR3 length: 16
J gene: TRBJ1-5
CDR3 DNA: TGCAGTGCTAGAGATGGGTTCGCAAATAGCAATCAGCCCCAGCATTTT
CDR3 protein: CSARDGFANSNQPQHF

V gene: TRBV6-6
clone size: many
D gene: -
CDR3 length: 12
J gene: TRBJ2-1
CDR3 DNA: TGTGCCAGCAGCCGTAACGGGGATGAGCAGTTCTTC
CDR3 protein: CASSRNGDEQFF

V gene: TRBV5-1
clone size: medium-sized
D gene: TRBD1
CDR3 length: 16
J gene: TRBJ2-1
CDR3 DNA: TGCGCCAGCAGCTTGGGAACAGGGGGCTTCGGGAATGAGCAGTTCTTC
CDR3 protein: CASSLGTGGFGNEQFF

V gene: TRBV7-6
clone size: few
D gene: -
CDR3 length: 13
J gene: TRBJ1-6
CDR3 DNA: TGTGCCAGCAGCCCGGGGGGAAAATCACCCCTCCACTTT
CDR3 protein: CASSPGGKSPLHF

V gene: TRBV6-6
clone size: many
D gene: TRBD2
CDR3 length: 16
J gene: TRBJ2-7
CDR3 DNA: TGTGCCAGCAGTTACCGGACTAGCGGGGGAACTTACGAGCAGTACTTC
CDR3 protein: CASSYRTSGGTYEQYF